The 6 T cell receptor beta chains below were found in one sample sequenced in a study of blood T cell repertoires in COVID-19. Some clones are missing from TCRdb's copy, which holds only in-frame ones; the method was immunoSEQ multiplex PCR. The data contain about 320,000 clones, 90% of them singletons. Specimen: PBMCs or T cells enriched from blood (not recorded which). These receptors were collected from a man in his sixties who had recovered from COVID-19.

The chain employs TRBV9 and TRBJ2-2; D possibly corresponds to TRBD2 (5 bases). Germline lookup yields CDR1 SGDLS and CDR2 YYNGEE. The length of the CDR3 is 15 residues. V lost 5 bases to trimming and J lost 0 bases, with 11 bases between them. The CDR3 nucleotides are TGTGCCAGCAGTCTCGGGGTAGCGAACACCGGGGAGCTGTTTTTT. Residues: CASSLGVANTGELFF.

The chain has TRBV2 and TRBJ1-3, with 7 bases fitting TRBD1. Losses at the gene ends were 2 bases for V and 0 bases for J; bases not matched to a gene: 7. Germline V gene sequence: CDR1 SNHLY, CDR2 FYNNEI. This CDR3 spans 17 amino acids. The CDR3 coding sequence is TGTGCCAGCAGTGAATCGCAGGGGGTTTACTCTGGAAACACCATATATTTT. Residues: CASSESQGVYSGNTIYF.

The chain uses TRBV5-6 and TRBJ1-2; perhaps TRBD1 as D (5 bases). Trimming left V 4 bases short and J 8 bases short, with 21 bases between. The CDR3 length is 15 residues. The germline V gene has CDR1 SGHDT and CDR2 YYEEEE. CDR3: CASSLKVRTPEGYTF. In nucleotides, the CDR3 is TGTGCCAGCAGCCTAAAAGTCCGGACACCGGAGGGCTACACCTTC.

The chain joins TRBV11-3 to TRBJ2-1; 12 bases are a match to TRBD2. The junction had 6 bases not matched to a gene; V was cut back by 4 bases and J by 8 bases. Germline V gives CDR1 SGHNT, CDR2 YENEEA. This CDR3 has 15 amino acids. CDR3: CASSYETSGSYEQFF. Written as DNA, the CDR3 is TGTGCCAGCAGCTACGAGACTAGCGGGAGTTATGAGCAGTTCTTC.

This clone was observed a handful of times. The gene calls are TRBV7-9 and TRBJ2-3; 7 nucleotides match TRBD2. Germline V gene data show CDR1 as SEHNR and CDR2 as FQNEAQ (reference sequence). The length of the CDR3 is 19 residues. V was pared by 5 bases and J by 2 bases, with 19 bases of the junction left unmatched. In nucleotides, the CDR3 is TGTGCCAGCAGCCGCAGCGTACTCCGCGGGGGTAAGAACACAGATACGCAGTATTTT. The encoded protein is CASSRSVLRGGKNTDTQYF.

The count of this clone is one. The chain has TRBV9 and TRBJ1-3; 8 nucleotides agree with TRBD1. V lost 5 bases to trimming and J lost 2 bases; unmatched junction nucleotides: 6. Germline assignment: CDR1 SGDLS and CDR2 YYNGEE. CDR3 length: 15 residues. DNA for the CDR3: TGTGCCAGCAGAGCAGGGGGCATGGCTGGAAACACCATATATTTT. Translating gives CASRAGGMAGNTIYF.